Sequencing of this T cell receptor beta chain was carried out in a study of cytomegalovirus exposure and HLA in healthy donors. Notes on the study in general: Later on, an analysis showed TCR association rates differing by HLA locus, with DRB1 the most and HLA-C the fewest. Sequencing had likely introduced a cluster of highly shared sequence variants as an artifact.

As regards this clone: As yet, its antigen is unknown.

Use of 60 Vbeta and 13 Jbeta primers characterized the PCR. Libraries were prepared by immunoSEQ multiplex PCR; TCRdb keeps only in-frame clonotypes and omits some of them. The data contain 100,000 to 150,000 clones, around 78% of them singletons. Trimming cost V 6 bases and J 5 bases; bases outside gene matches: 7. There are 14 residues in the CDR3. Germline V gives CDR1 LNHDA, CDR2 SQIVND (reference sequence). Sequencing was carried out using PBMCs. This clonotype was obtained from a middle-aged man in good health and CMV-seronegative. The chain has TRBV19 and TRBJ1-5; 7 bases map to TRBD1. The DNA of the CDR3 is TGTGCCAGTAGAAGGGACAGAGGGGATCAGCCCCAGCATTTT. Amino acid sequence: CASRRDRGDQPQHF.